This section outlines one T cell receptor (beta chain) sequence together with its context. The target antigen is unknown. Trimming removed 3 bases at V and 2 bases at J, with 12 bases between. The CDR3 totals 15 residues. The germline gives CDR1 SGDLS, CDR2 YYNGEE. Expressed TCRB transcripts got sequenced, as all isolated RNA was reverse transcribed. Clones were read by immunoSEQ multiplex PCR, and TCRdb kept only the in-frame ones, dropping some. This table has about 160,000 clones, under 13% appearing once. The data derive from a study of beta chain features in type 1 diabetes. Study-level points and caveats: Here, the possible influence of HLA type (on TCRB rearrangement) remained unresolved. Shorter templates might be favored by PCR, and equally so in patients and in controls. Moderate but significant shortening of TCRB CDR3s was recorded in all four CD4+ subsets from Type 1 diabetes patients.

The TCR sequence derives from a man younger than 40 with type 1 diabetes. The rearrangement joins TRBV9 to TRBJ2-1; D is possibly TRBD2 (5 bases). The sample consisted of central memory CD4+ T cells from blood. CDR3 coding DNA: TGTGCCAGCAGCGGGGTGGGAGAGCCCTACAATGAGCAGTTCTTC. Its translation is CASSGVGEPYNEQFF.